This record covers a single TCR beta chain. Antigen: not known. What was sequenced were expressed TCRB transcripts, since all of the isolated RNA had been reverse transcribed. Clones were read by immunoSEQ multiplex PCR, and TCRdb kept only the in-frame ones, dropping some. The sample lists about 700,000 clones, about an eighth occurring once. The data were taken from a study of beta chain features in type 1 diabetes. The CDR3 has 12 amino acids. Germline CDR1 reads MNHEY; CDR2 reads SVGAGI. Between the trimmed V and J ends, which lost 2 bases and 8 bases, there was a span of 6 bases. Study results and caveats: There was no resolution here of whether HLA type influences TCRB rearrangement. All four CD4+ subsets from Type 1 diabetes patients carried moderately but significantly shorter TCRB CDR3s.

One heparinised draw, averaging roughly 0.12 L, was taken per donor. A CD45RO/CCR7/CD25/CD127/CD95/CD27 panel sorted naive, central memory, regulatory and stem cell-like memory CD4+ cells. The V gene is TRBV6-5, the J gene TRBJ1-4; D gene unclear. Material: naive CD4+ T cells from blood. The receptor was derived from a man aged 18 to 29 with type 1 diabetes. In nucleotides, the CDR3 is TGTGCCAGCAGTTACAACGGGGAAAAACTGTTTTTT. Protein sequence: CASSYNGEKLFF.